These 5 T cell receptor beta chains were all obtained from the same sample, sequenced in a study of blood T cell repertoires in COVID-19. Sequencing used immunoSEQ multiplex PCR; TCRdb keeps in-frame clones, though not all of them. The profile covers 410,000 or so clones, with 89% appearing a single time and about 1.4% taken by the ten largest. Sequencing used peripheral blood. These receptors were taken from a woman between 35 and 50 years old with COVID-19, enrolled during active disease.

The chain is built from TRBV6-2 or TRBV6-3 and TRBJ2-7; D is possibly TRBD1 (6 bases). Germline CDR1 is MNHEY and CDR2 is SVGEGT. V lost 2 bases and J lost 3, with 8 bases in between. The CDR3 runs to 13 residues. The CDR3, as DNA: TGTGCCAGCAGTTACCAGGGGAACTACGAGCAGTACTTC. Amino acid sequence: CASSYQGNYEQYF.

The chain employs TRBV6-4 and TRBJ2-1, with 11 bases matching TRBD2. Germline lookup yields CDR1 MRHNA and CDR2 SNTAGT. The CDR3 contains 15 residues. J gave up 11 bases and V 3 bases, and 9 bases lay outside the gene matches. The CDR3: CASSETGVAGGKQFF. The CDR3, as DNA: TGTGCCAGCAGTGAAACCGGGGTAGCGGGGGGGAAGCAGTTCTTC.

A remark on this clone: The same CDR3 also results from other DNA sequences found in this sample. This chain joins TRBV5-4 and TRBJ1-2, with TRBD1 matching 11 bases. V gave up 4 bases and J gave up 5 bases; unmatched junction bases: 7. The germline gives CDR1 SGHNT, CDR2 YYREEE (reference sequence). The length of the CDR3 is 15 residues. CDR3 nucleotides: TGTGCCAGCAGCCCAGGACAGGGGGCACAATATGGCTACACCTTC. This codes for CASSPGQGAQYGYTF.

The chain recombines TRBV30 with TRBJ2-3; 10 bases are shared with TRBD2. Germline V gives CDR1 GTSNPN, CDR2 SVGIG (reference sequence). The junction had 16 bases not matched to a gene; V was cut back by 8 bases and J by 8 bases. The CDR3 contains 15 residues. CDR3 bases: TGTGCCCGACGAGACGCTAGCGGGAGAGTTGGTACGCAGTATTTT. It translates to CARRDASGRVGTQYF.

The chain carries TRBV7-9 and TRBJ1-2; 9 bases agree with TRBD1. This CDR3 has 16 residues. CDR1 is SEHNR and CDR2 is FQNEAQ in the germline V gene (reference sequence). The trim removed 4 bases at V and 6 bases at J, leaving 12 bases unmatched. CDR3 nucleotide sequence: TGTGCCAGCAGCTCAACCTACCGGGACAGGGCCCATGGCTACACCTTC. It translates to CASSSTYRDRAHGYTF.